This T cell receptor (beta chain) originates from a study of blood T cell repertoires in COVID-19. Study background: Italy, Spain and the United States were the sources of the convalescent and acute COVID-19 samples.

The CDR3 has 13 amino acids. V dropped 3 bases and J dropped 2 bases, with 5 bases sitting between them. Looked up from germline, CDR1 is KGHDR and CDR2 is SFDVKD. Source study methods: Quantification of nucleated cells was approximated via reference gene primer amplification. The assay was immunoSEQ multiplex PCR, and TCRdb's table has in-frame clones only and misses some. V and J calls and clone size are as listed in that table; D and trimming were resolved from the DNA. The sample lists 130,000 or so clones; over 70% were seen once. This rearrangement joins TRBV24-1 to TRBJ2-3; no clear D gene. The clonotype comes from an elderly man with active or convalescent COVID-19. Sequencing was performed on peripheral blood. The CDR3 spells CATSDPNTDTQYF. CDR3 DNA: TGTGCCACCAGTGATCCAAACACAGATACGCAGTATTTT.